The rows below give T cell receptor beta chains drawn from one sample of a study of graft-versus-host responses after intestinal transplantation. TCRdb's table, derived via immunoSEQ multiplex PCR, lists solely in-frame clones and lacks some. The sample yields some 21,000 clones, approximately 60% seen once. Sequenced here: alloreactive CD4+ T cells from a mixed lymphocyte reaction culture, sampled before intestinal transplant. Receptors were obtained from a human patient who received an intestinal transplant. Both conserved end residues are part of each CDR3. The order of the fields is CDR3 length, clone size, V gene, D gene, J gene, CDR3 protein, CDR3 DNA. D genes are given only for firm matches. Clone sizes are given selectively: once, few, many, or a class where the clone is expanded.

>15|.|TRBV7-3|.|TRBJ2-2
CASSLLAENTGELFF
TGTGCCAGCAGCCTACTGGCGGAGAACACCGGGGAGCTGTTTTTT
>15|.|TRBV10-2|.|TRBJ1-3
CASRDTGSSGNTIYF
TGCGCCAGCAGAGATACAGGGTCCTCTGGAAACACCATATATTTT
>17|few|TRBV4-3|TRBD1|TRBJ2-7
CASSTYYGTGDVYEQYF
TGCGCCAGCAGCACCTATTACGGGACAGGGGATGTCTACGAGCAGTACTTC
>18|.|TRBV5-5|TRBD1|TRBJ2-6
CASSFLGGVMSGANVLTF
TGTGCCAGCAGCTTTCTAGGGGGCGTAATGTCTGGGGCCAACGTCCTGACTTTC
>14|.|TRBV6-5|.|TRBJ2-7
CASSPGGRTYEQYF
TGTGCCAGCAGCCCAGGAGGAAGAACCTACGAGCAGTACTTC
>18|.|TRBV30|TRBD2|TRBJ2-2
CAGSAGTSGGHGTGELFF
TGTGCCGGGTCCGCCGGGACTAGCGGGGGGCACGGCACCGGGGAGCTGTTTTTT
>15|.|TRBV2|TRBD2|TRBJ2-1
CASSNSGSSYNEQFF
TGTGCCAGCAGCAATAGCGGGAGCTCCTACAATGAGCAGTTCTTC
>13|.|TRBV5-1|.|TRBJ2-1
CASSLTSYNEQFF
TGCGCCAGCAGCTTGACTAGCTACAATGAGCAGTTCTTC
>13|.|TRBV30|.|TRBJ1-1
CAWRIREDTEAFF
TGTGCCTGGAGGATCAGGGAGGACACTGAAGCTTTCTTT
>17|.|TRBV4-3|.|TRBJ1-4
CASSQDPVVVYSSKLFF
TGCGCCAGCAGCCAAGACCCCGTAGTTGTGTACTCTAGTAAACTGTTTTTT
>15|.|TRBV19|TRBD2|TRBJ2-2
CASSIIAGGPGELFF
TGTGCCAGTAGTATTATAGCGGGAGGGCCCGGGGAGCTGTTTTTT
>12|.|TRBV29-1|.|TRBJ1-1
CSVRGGNTEAFF
TGCAGCGTCCGGGGGGGGAACACTGAAGCTTTCTTT
>14|.|TRBV7-9|.|TRBJ2-7
CASSVSGMVYEQYF
TGTGCCAGCAGCGTGTCAGGTATGGTCTACGAGCAGTACTTC
>15|once|TRBV27|TRBD2|TRBJ2-3
CATPSGTSGTDTQYF
TGTGCCACCCCCTCCGGGACTAGCGGCACAGATACGCAGTATTTT
>16|few|TRBV28|.|TRBJ1-5
CASSPPPGWSNQPQHF
TGTGCCAGCAGTCCCCCTCCGGGATGGAGCAATCAGCCCCAGCATTTT
>16|.|TRBV5-6|TRBD2|TRBJ2-5
CASSLASSGRIETQYF
TGTGCCAGCAGCTTGGCCTCTAGCGGGAGGATAGAGACCCAGTACTTC
>14|.|TRBV10-3|.|TRBJ2-7
CATARWDINYEQYF
TGTGCCACCGCCAGGTGGGACATCAACTACGAGCAGTACTTC
>14|.|TRBV6-5|.|TRBJ1-5
CASSDGGTNQPQHF
TGTGCCAGCAGTGATGGGGGGACCAATCAGCCCCAGCATTTT
>15|.|TRBV5-1|.|TRBJ2-7
CASSLGDLSSYEQYF
TGCGCCAGCAGCTTGGGAGACTTGAGCTCCTACGAGCAGTACTTC
>15|few|TRBV6-5|.|TRBJ1-2
CASRSTWAGAWGYTF
TGTGCCAGCAGATCCACCTGGGCGGGGGCTTGGGGCTACACCTTC
>14|few|TRBV2|TRBD1|TRBJ1-1
CASSMTGVATEAFF
TGTGCCAGCAGTATGACAGGGGTGGCCACTGAAGCTTTCTTT
>15|.|TRBV7-2|.|TRBJ2-7
CASSLQQGSYYEQYF
TGTGCCAGCAGCTTACAGCAGGGGTCTTACTACGAGCAGTACTTC
>13|few|TRBV18|.|TRBJ2-7
CASSPLLSYEQYF
TGTGCCAGCTCACCACTCCTCTCCTACGAGCAGTACTTC
>15|once|TRBV2|.|TRBJ1-4
CASTELGRGNEKLFF
TGTGCCAGCACTGAACTAGGGAGAGGTAATGAAAAACTGTTTTTT
>14|few|TRBV2|.|TRBJ2-7
CASSERQLTYEQYF
TGTGCCAGCAGTGAAAGACAGCTCACCTACGAGCAGTACTTC
>13|.|TRBV19|.|TRBJ2-6
CASKSSGANVLTF
TGTGCCAGTAAGAGCTCTGGGGCCAACGTCCTGACTTTC
>14|.|TRBV18|TRBD1|TRBJ1-6
CASSPRGGDSPLHF
TGTGCCAGCTCACCACGAGGGGGCGATTCACCCCTCCACTTT
>16|.|TRBV18|.|TRBJ1-4
CASSPLRGGAFEKLFF
TGTGCCAGCTCACCCCTCCGCGGGGGGGCTTTTGAAAAACTGTTTTTT
>14|.|TRBV7-9|TRBD1|TRBJ2-7
CASSATGGAYEQYF
TGTGCCAGCAGCGCGACAGGGGGCGCCTACGAGCAGTACTTC
>17|.|TRBV10-2|.|TRBJ2-1
CASSIWRGLRYSNEQFF
TGCGCCAGCAGTATCTGGCGCGGTCTTCGGTATAGCAATGAGCAGTTCTTC
>17|few|TRBV10-3|TRBD1|TRBJ1-1
CAIRSGQGDVRNTEAFF
TGTGCCATCAGATCCGGACAGGGTGATGTTAGGAACACTGAAGCTTTCTTT
>11|.|TRBV20-1|.|TRBJ2-7
CRADSAYEQYF
TGCAGAGCGGACAGCGCCTACGAGCAGTACTTC
>16|.|TRBV5-6|TRBD2|TRBJ2-3
CASRPFPTKRGNTQYF
TGTGCCAGCAGGCCCTTCCCGACTAAGCGGGGGAATACGCAGTATTTT
>11|few|TRBV29-1|.|TRBJ1-1
CSTSPATEAFF
TGCAGCACTTCCCCCGCGACTGAAGCTTTCTTT
>14|once|TRBV19|TRBD2|TRBJ2-7
CATQTSGGTYEQYF
TGTGCCACCCAGACTAGCGGGGGGACCTACGAGCAGTACTTC
>14|few|TRBV28|.|TRBJ2-7
CASTPGGSFYEQYF
TGTGCCAGCACCCCAGGAGGTTCCTTCTACGAGCAGTACTTC
>16|.|TRBV6-1|TRBD1|TRBJ1-5
CASSDYRGMVNQPQHF
TGTGCCAGCAGTGACTACAGGGGAATGGTCAATCAGCCCCAGCATTTT
>13|.|TRBV10-3|.|TRBJ1-5
CAMEVFSNQPQHF
TGTGCTATGGAGGTCTTCAGCAATCAGCCCCAGCATTTT
>14|few|TRBV30|.|TRBJ1-2
CAWEDNRNLNGYTF
TGTGCCTGGGAGGACAATAGGAACCTAAATGGCTACACCTTC
>14|.|TRBV7-9|TRBD1|TRBJ2-7
CASSLGDRLYEQYF
TGTGCCAGCAGCTTAGGGGACAGGTTATACGAGCAGTACTTC
>15|.|TRBV11-2|.|TRBJ2-7
CASSLATRGRYEQYF
TGTGCCAGCAGCTTAGCGACCAGGGGTCGATACGAGCAGTACTTC
>15|few|TRBV10-3|.|TRBJ1-4
CAISKKLGVDEKLFF
TGTGCCATCAGTAAAAAATTAGGGGTTGATGAAAAACTGTTTTTT
>14|.|TRBV9|.|TRBJ2-3
CASSVSGTTDTQYF
TGTGCCAGCAGCGTGTCAGGAACCACAGATACGCAGTATTTT
>16|.|TRBV19|TRBD2|TRBJ2-3
CASSILAGGATDTQYF
TGTGCCAGTAGTATCCTAGCGGGGGGGGCCACAGATACGCAGTATTTT
>14|.|TRBV11-2|TRBD1|TRBJ2-7
CASSLVGQYYEQYF
TGTGCCAGCAGCTTAGTGGGACAGTACTACGAGCAGTACTTC
>15|few|TRBV4-3|.|TRBJ1-3
CASSQDPGSGNTIYF
TGCGCCAGCAGCCAAGATCCCGGGTCTGGAAACACCATATATTTT
>18|few|TRBV15|.|TRBJ1-4
CATSRGPRRATTNEKLFF
TGTGCCACCAGCAGAGGCCCCCGGAGGGCCACAACTAATGAAAAACTGTTTTTT
>14|.|TRBV5-6|.|TRBJ2-1
CASSFRQVANEQFF
TGTGCCAGCAGCTTCAGACAGGTAGCAAATGAGCAGTTCTTC
>11|.|TRBV28|.|TRBJ1-5
CASSSYQPQHF
TGTGCCAGCAGTTCTTATCAGCCCCAGCATTTT
>14|.|TRBV19|.|TRBJ2-4
CASSIPGVKNIQYF
TGTGCCAGTAGTATACCGGGAGTCAAAAACATTCAGTACTTC
>15|medium-sized|TRBV7-8|.|TRBJ1-4
CASSLDRSTNEKLFF
TGTGCCAGCAGCCTAGACCGCAGTACTAATGAAAAACTGTTTTTT
>15|.|TRBV6-5|.|TRBJ1-5
CASREQGRQTQPQHF
TGTGCCAGCAGGGAACAGGGACGCCAAACCCAGCCCCAGCATTTT
>15|.|TRBV4-3|.|TRBJ2-3
CASSLQGKVTDTQYF
TGCGCCAGCAGCCTACAGGGTAAGGTAACAGATACGCAGTATTTT
>17|.|TRBV10-2|.|TRBJ2-6
CASSLDRYSSGANVLTF
TGCGCCAGCAGCCTCGACAGGTACTCGTCTGGGGCCAACGTCCTGACTTTC